This T cell receptor beta chain was sequenced for a study of patients and donors after allogeneic stem cell transplantation. Each CDR3 protein is one row after TCRdb ran MiXCR on the RT-PCR reads. The table lists more than 850,000 distinct CDR3 sequences, under 20% of them singletons. Germline lookup yields CDR1 SEHNR and CDR2 FQNEAQ (reference sequence). This CDR3 comprises 13 residues. The V and J ends lost 3 bases and 5 bases respectively, with 10 bases between them. This clonotype was observed a handful of times. This chain uses TRBV7-9 with TRBJ1-1; TRBD1 might be the D (5 bases). Sequencing used blood, either unsorted or a sorted T cell fraction (not recorded which). This sequence was found in a human donor who was either an allogeneic HSCT recipient or a stem cell or donor lymphocyte infusion donor (not recorded which). It is not recorded whose cells these are; they may come from a transplant donor. CDR3 sequence: CASSFDGGTEAFF. DNA of the CDR3: TGTGCCAGCAGCTTCGACGGGGGGACTGAAGCTTTCTTT.